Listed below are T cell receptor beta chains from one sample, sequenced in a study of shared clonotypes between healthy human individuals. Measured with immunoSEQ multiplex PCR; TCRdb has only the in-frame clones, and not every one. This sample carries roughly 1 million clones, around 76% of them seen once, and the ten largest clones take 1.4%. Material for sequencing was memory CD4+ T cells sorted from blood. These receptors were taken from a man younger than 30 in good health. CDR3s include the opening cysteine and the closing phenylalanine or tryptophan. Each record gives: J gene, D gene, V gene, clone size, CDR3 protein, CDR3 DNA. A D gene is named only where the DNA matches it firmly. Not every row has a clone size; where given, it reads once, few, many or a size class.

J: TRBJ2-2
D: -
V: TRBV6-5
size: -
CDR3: CASRWGAMTGELFF
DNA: TGTGCCAGCAGGTGGGGGGCCATGACCGGGGAGCTGTTTTTT

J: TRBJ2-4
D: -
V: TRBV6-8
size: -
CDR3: CASSYAQRVAKNIQYF
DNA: TGTGCCAGCAGTTACGCCCAGCGGGTAGCCAAAAACATTCAGTACTTC

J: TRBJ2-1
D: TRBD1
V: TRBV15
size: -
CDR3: CATSRDQGTGGNEQFF
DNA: TGTGCCACCAGCAGAGATCAAGGGACAGGGGGCAATGAGCAGTTCTTC

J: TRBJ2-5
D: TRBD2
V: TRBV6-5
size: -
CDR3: CASSRGLADRETQYF
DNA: TGTGCCAGCAGCCGCGGACTAGCCGACAGGGAGACCCAGTACTTC

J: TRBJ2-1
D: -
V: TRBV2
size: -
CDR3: CASSDRGPYNEQFF
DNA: TGTGCCAGCAGTGACAGGGGCCCATACAATGAGCAGTTCTTC

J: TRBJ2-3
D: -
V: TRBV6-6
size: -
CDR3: CASSLSRSTDTQYF
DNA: TGTGCCAGCAGTCTTAGTCGTAGCACAGATACGCAGTATTTT

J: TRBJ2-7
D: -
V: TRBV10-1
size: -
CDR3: CASSEVRGPYEQYF
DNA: TGCGCCAGCAGTGAGGTCAGGGGACCCTACGAGCAGTACTTC

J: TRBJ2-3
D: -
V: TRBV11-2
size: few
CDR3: CASSLVFGGDSTDTQYF
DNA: TGTGCCAGCAGCTTAGTGTTCGGCGGGGACTCCACAGATACGCAGTATTTT

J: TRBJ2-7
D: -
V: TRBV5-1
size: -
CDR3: CASSLSAGGYEQYF
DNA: TGCGCCAGCAGCTTAAGCGCCGGGGGCTACGAGCAGTACTTC

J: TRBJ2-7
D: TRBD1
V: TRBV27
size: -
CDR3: CASRSWTGGSYEQYF
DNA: TGTGCCAGCAGATCTTGGACAGGGGGTAGCTACGAGCAGTACTTC

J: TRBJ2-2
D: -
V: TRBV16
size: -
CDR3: CASSQSPGGGGELFF
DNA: TGTGCCAGCAGCCAATCGCCCGGGGGCGGCGGGGAGCTGTTTTTT

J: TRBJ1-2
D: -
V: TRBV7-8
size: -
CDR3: CASSLGTGYGYTF
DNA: TGTGCCAGCAGCTTAGGGACCGGTTATGGCTACACCTTC

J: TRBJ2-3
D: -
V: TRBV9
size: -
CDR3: CASSAPLGGTDTQYF
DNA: TGTGCCAGCAGCGCCCCACTAGGGGGCACAGATACGCAGTATTTT

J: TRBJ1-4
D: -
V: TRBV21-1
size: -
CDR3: CASSKVRQGAEEKLFF
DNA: TGTGCCAGCAGCAAAGTTCGTCAGGGGGCCGAAGAAAAACTGTTTTTT

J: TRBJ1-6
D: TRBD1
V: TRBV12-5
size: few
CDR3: CASGLADRDSYNSPLHF
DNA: TGTGCTAGTGGTTTGGCAGACAGGGACTCCTATAATTCACCCCTCCACTTT

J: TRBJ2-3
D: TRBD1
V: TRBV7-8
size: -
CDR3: CASNPGQGTDTQYF
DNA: TGTGCCAGCAACCCGGGACAGGGGACAGATACGCAGTATTTT

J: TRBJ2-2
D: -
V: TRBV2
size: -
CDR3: CASSNRFGELFF
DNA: TGTGCCAGCAGTAACAGGTTCGGGGAGCTGTTTTTT

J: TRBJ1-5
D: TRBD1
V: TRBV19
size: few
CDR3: CASSIRFEMGQGLPRPQHF
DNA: TGTGCCAGTAGTATAAGGTTCGAAATGGGACAGGGGCTCCCAAGGCCCCAGCATTTT

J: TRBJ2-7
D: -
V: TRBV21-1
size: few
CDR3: CASSNLGPHLTYEQYF
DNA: TGTGCCAGCAGCAACCTGGGGCCTCATCTTACCTACGAGCAGTACTTC

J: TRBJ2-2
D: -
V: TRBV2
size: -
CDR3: CASRKEGANTGELFF
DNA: TGTGCCAGCAGAAAGGAAGGAGCGAACACCGGGGAGCTGTTTTTT

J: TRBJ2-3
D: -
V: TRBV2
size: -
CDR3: CASSVQGSTDTQYF
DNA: TGTGCCAGCAGTGTACAGGGTAGCACAGATACGCAGTATTTT

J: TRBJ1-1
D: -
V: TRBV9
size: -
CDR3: CASSVAGRRGETEAFF
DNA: TGTGCCAGCAGCGTAGCTGGAAGGAGGGGAGAAACTGAAGCTTTCTTT

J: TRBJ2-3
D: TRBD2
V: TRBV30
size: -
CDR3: CAWSVLGGGDTQYF
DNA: TGTGCCTGGAGTGTTCTCGGGGGAGGGGATACGCAGTATTTT

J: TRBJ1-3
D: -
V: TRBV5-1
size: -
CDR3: CASAGGDSGNTIYF
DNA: TGCGCCAGCGCGGGGGGCGACTCTGGAAACACCATATATTTT

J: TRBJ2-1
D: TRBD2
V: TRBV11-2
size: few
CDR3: CASSLGASGRSYNEQFF
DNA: TGTGCCAGCAGCTTAGGGGCTAGCGGCCGATCCTACAATGAGCAGTTCTTC

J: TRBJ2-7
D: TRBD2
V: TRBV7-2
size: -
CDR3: CASSWGTSGRVRPQEQYF
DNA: TGTGCCAGCAGCTGGGGGACTAGCGGGAGGGTTCGTCCCCAGGAGCAGTACTTC

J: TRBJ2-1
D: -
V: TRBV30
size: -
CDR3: CAGRTLNEQFF
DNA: TGTGCCGGGCGAACCCTCAATGAGCAGTTCTTC

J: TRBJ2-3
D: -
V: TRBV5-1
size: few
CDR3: CASRVRFPSTDTQYF
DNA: TGCGCCAGCAGGGTAAGGTTCCCTAGCACAGATACGCAGTATTTT

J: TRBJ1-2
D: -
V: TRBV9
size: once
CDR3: CASSVAAGVYGYTF
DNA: TGTGCCAGCAGCGTAGCCGCGGGGGTCTATGGCTACACCTTC

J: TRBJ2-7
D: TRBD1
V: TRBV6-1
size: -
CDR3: CASRVGQDYEQYF
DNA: TGTGCCAGCAGAGTTGGACAGGACTACGAGCAGTACTTC

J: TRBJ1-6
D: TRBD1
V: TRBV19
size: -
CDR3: CASSPGQGANSPLHF
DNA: TGTGCCAGTAGTCCGGGACAGGGGGCGAATTCACCCCTCCACTTT

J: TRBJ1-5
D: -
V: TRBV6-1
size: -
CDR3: CASSERLAVGGGGQPQHF
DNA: TGTGCCAGCAGTGAAAGGCTAGCCGTTGGGGGGGGAGGTCAGCCCCAGCATTTT

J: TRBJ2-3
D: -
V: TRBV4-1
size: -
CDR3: CASSQGGISTDTQYF
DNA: TGCGCCAGCAGCCAAGGCGGGATAAGCACAGATACGCAGTATTTT

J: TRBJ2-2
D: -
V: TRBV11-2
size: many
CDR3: CASSFSGSVWRDTGELFF
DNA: TGTGCCAGCAGCTTCTCCGGTTCTGTCTGGAGGGACACCGGGGAGCTGTTTTTT

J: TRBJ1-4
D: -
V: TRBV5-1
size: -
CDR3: CASSLEGTATNEKLFF
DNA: TGCGCCAGCAGCTTGGAAGGGACGGCAACTAATGAAAAACTGTTTTTT

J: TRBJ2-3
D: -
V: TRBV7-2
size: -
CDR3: CASSLARAAGTDTQYF
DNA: TGTGCCAGCAGCTTAGCCCGAGCCGCCGGGACAGATACGCAGTATTTT

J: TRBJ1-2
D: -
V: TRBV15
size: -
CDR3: CATSRDLSSEDYGYTF
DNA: TGTGCCACCAGCAGAGATTTGAGCAGCGAGGACTATGGCTACACCTTC

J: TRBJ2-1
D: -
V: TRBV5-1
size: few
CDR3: CASSARDKTNEQFF
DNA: TGCGCCAGCAGCGCCCGGGACAAGACGAATGAGCAGTTCTTC

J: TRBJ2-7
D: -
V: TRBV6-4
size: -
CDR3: CASSLRRNKYEQYF
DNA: TGTGCCAGCAGCCTACGACGGAATAAGTACGAGCAGTACTTC

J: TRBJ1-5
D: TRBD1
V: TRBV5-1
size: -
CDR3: CASSIGTGDSNQPQHF
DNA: TGCGCCAGCAGCATCGGGACAGGGGATAGCAATCAGCCCCAGCATTTT

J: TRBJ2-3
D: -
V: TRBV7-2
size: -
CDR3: CASSLGPGGPTDTQYF
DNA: TGTGCCAGCAGCTTGGGTCCCGGGGGGCCCACAGATACGCAGTATTTT

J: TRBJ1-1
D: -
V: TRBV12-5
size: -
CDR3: CASGLGGNTEAFF
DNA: TGTGCTAGTGGTTTGGGCGGGAACACTGAAGCTTTCTTT

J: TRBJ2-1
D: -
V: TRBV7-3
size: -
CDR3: CASSPLSSSYNEQFF
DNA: TGTGCCAGCAGCCCACTATCAAGCTCCTACAATGAGCAGTTCTTC

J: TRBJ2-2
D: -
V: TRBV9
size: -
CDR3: CASSVAGDNTGELFF
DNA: TGTGCCAGCAGCGTAGCTGGAGACAACACCGGGGAGCTGTTTTTT

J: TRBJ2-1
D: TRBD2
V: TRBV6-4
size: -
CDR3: CASSKLAGSYNEQFF
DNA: TGTGCCAGCAGTAAATTAGCGGGCTCCTACAATGAGCAGTTCTTC

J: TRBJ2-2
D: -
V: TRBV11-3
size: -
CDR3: CASSREANTGELFF
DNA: TGTGCCAGCAGCCGGGAAGCGAACACCGGGGAGCTGTTTTTT

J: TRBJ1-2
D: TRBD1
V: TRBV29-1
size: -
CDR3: CSAVGSAEGQGAQGYTF
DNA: TGCAGCGCCGTGGGTTCGGCGGAGGGACAGGGGGCGCAGGGCTACACCTTC

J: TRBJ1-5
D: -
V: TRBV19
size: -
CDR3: CASSTQAGQPQHF
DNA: TGTGCCAGTAGTACGCAGGCGGGGCAGCCCCAGCATTTT

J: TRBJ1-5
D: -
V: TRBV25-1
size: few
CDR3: CASSQTGLHQPQHF
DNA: TGTGCCAGCAGCCAAACAGGGCTCCATCAGCCCCAGCATTTT

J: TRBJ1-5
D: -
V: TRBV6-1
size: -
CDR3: CASCPTGESQPQHF
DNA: TGTGCCAGCTGCCCGACAGGCGAGAGTCAGCCCCAGCATTTT

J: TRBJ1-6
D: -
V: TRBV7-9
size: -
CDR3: CASSPMGNSPLHF
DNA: TGTGCCAGCAGCCCTATGGGGAATTCACCCCTCCACTTT

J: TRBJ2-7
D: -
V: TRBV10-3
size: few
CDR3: CAISGGGLGGEQYF
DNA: TGTGCCATCAGTGGTGGGGGCTTGGGGGGCGAGCAGTACTTC

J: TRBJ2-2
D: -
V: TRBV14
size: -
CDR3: CASSQTFSNGELFF
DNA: TGTGCCAGCAGCCAAACATTTAGCAACGGGGAGCTGTTTTTT